This is a list of T cell receptor beta chains from one sample in a study of tumor-infiltrating lymphocytes in primary liver carcinoma. TCRdb re-called the multiplex PCR reads through MiXCR, storing one row per CDR3 protein. The sample includes tens of thousands of distinct CDR3 sequences, about 72% of them seen just once. The sample comprised liver tumor tissue from sampling region 4. The receptors shown here come from a man aged 40-55 years with primary liver carcinoma and hepatitis B virus infection. CDR3s include the opening cysteine and the closing phenylalanine or tryptophan. A D gene is named only where the DNA matches it firmly. Size is omitted from some rows. Given values are once, few, many or a class for expanded clones.

v_call: TRBV11-1
d_call: NA
j_call: TRBJ2-1
clone_size: medium-sized
cdr3_nt: TGTGCCAGCAGCTTCGAGGGACATCGCTCCTACAATGAGCAGTTCTTC
cdr3_aa: CASSFEGHRSYNEQFF

v_call: TRBV7-2
d_call: NA
j_call: TRBJ1-2
clone_size: once
cdr3_nt: TGTGCCAGCAGCCCCGAGGGGAGAGACATTTATGGCTACACCTTC
cdr3_aa: CASSPEGRDIYGYTF

v_call: TRBV4-1
d_call: NA
j_call: TRBJ2-7
clone_size: NA
cdr3_nt: TGCGCCAGCAGCCGAAAGGGACTTGCAAAGTACGAGCAGTACTTC
cdr3_aa: CASSRKGLAKYEQYF

v_call: TRBV12-2
d_call: NA
j_call: TRBJ2-1
clone_size: once
cdr3_nt: TGTGCAAGTCGCTTAGACACCCCCAACCGGTTTAATGAGCTGTTCTTC
cdr3_aa: CASRLDTPNRFNELFF

v_call: TRBV2
d_call: NA
j_call: TRBJ1-2
clone_size: few
cdr3_nt: TGTGCCAGCAGTGGCAGGGGCTATGGCTACACCTTC
cdr3_aa: CASSGRGYGYTF

v_call: TRBV11-2
d_call: NA
j_call: TRBJ1-3
clone_size: NA
cdr3_nt: TGTGCCAGCAGCGCCGGGGCAGGGGTATCAGAGACCATATATTTT
cdr3_aa: CASSAGAGVSETIYF

v_call: TRBV6-1
d_call: NA
j_call: TRBJ1-4
clone_size: many
cdr3_nt: TGTGCCAGCAGTGAAGATGGGGGTTCAAGTGAAAAACTGTTTTTT
cdr3_aa: CASSEDGGSSEKLFF

v_call: TRBV5-5
d_call: NA
j_call: TRBJ2-7
clone_size: NA
cdr3_nt: TGTGCCAGCAGTTTCAGGGTCGGGGGACAGAGCTCCTACGAGCAGTGCTTC
cdr3_aa: CASSFRVGGQSSYEQCF

v_call: TRBV6-5
d_call: NA
j_call: TRBJ2-6
clone_size: NA
cdr3_nt: TGTGCCAGCGGATTAGGACATGGATCCTCTGGGGCCAACGTCCTGGCTTTC
cdr3_aa: CASGLGHGSSGANVLAF

v_call: TRBV9
d_call: NA
j_call: TRBJ2-2
clone_size: few
cdr3_nt: TGTGCCAGCAGCGTAGACCTCACCGGGGAGCTGTTTTTT
cdr3_aa: CASSVDLTGELFF

v_call: TRBV14
d_call: NA
j_call: TRBJ2-3
clone_size: NA
cdr3_nt: TGTGCCAGCAGCCAAAGGGGGAGCGGACCTTCCGCAGATACACAGTATTTT
cdr3_aa: CASSQRGSGPSADTQYF

v_call: TRBV7-2
d_call: NA
j_call: TRBJ2-3
clone_size: once
cdr3_nt: TGTGCCAGCAGTAACTTTGATACGCAGTATTTT
cdr3_aa: CASSNFDTQYF

v_call: TRBV4-1
d_call: TRBD2
j_call: TRBJ2-5
clone_size: NA
cdr3_nt: TGTGTCAGCAGCCCAGTTATAAGCGGGAGTGGAGAGACCCAGTACTTC
cdr3_aa: CVSSPVISGSGETQYF

v_call: TRBV7-2
d_call: NA
j_call: TRBJ2-1
clone_size: many
cdr3_nt: TGTGCCAGCAGCGAGGGGGGCTCCTACAATGAGCAGTTCTTC
cdr3_aa: CASSEGGSYNEQFF

v_call: TRBV6-5
d_call: NA
j_call: TRBJ2-7
clone_size: many
cdr3_nt: TGTGCCAGCTCGCCCAACCCCCTGGGGACCGAGCAGTACTTC
cdr3_aa: CASSPNPLGTEQYF

v_call: TRBV5-1
d_call: TRBD2
j_call: TRBJ2-3
clone_size: many
cdr3_nt: TGCGCCAGCAGCTTGGAGCGGGAGGGCACAGATACGCAGTATTTT
cdr3_aa: CASSLEREGTDTQYF

v_call: TRBV11-2
d_call: NA
j_call: TRBJ2-2
clone_size: NA
cdr3_nt: TGTGCCAGAGGCTTAGTCGGACGGGGCTCCGGGGAGCTGTTTTTT
cdr3_aa: CARGLVGRGSGELFF

v_call: TRBV5-6
d_call: NA
j_call: TRBJ2-7
clone_size: many
cdr3_nt: TGTGCCAGCAGCCTTGAGAGCGCCAGCTCCTACGAGCAGTACTTC
cdr3_aa: CASSLESASSYEQYF

v_call: TRBV12-3/TRBV12-4
d_call: NA
j_call: TRBJ2-1
clone_size: NA
cdr3_nt: TGTGCCAGCACGGTAAGAGCCTACAATGAGCAGCTCTTC
cdr3_aa: CASTVRAYNEQLF

v_call: TRBV6-6
d_call: NA
j_call: TRBJ1-4
clone_size: many
cdr3_nt: TGTGCCAGCAGTTTTCCCCAGGAGGAAAAACTGTTTTTT
cdr3_aa: CASSFPQEEKLFF

v_call: TRBV4-1
d_call: NA
j_call: TRBJ2-3
clone_size: NA
cdr3_nt: TGCGCCAGCAGCCCGGTGGGACGGGATGATACGCTGTATTTT
cdr3_aa: CASSPVGRDDTLYF

v_call: TRBV28
d_call: TRBD1
j_call: TRBJ2-7
clone_size: NA
cdr3_nt: TGTGCCAGCGCCAAGGGGGCAGGGGACTACGAGCAGTACTTC
cdr3_aa: CASAKGAGDYEQYF

v_call: TRBV2
d_call: NA
j_call: TRBJ2-3
clone_size: few
cdr3_nt: TGTGCCAGCAGTAACCGGGACCTCACAGGTACGCAGTATTTT
cdr3_aa: CASSNRDLTGTQYF

v_call: TRBV29-1
d_call: NA
j_call: TRBJ2-2
clone_size: many
cdr3_nt: TGCAGCGTTGGGGCAGGGGCCGGGGAGCTGTTTTTT
cdr3_aa: CSVGAGAGELFF

v_call: TRBV29-1
d_call: TRBD1
j_call: TRBJ2-7
clone_size: NA
cdr3_nt: TGCAGTGTTGATCTGGGCCGACAGGGATCGGGTTACGAGCAGCACTTC
cdr3_aa: CSVDLGRQGSGYEQHF

v_call: TRBV4-1
d_call: NA
j_call: TRBJ2-5
clone_size: many
cdr3_nt: TGCGCCAGCAGCCAAGGCGCCCGGCAGGCGGGTAGAGAGACCCAGTACTTC
cdr3_aa: CASSQGARQAGRETQYF

v_call: TRBV7-9
d_call: NA
j_call: TRBJ2-7
clone_size: NA
cdr3_nt: TGTGCCAGTAACTCGTACGGGGGACACGAGCAGTACTTC
cdr3_aa: CASNSYGGHEQYF

v_call: TRBV5-6
d_call: NA
j_call: TRBJ2-3
clone_size: many
cdr3_nt: TGTGCCAGCAGCTTGGATCCGACAGATACGCAGTATTTT
cdr3_aa: CASSLDPTDTQYF

v_call: TRBV11-2
d_call: NA
j_call: TRBJ1-3
clone_size: few
cdr3_nt: TGTGCCAGCAGCTTAGGGACCGGCGGAAACACCATATATTTT
cdr3_aa: CASSLGTGGNTIYF